This T cell receptor (beta chain) was documented in a study of control samples from healthy donors and cancer patients. The CDR3 consists of 15 residues. Germline V gene lookup returns CDR1 SGHNT and CDR2 YYREEE (reference sequence). V lost 4 bases, J lost 0 bases, and 4 bases stayed unmatched. The data were produced by immunoSEQ multiplex PCR, yet TCRdb's version contains in-frame clones alone and is incomplete. The top ten clones hold about an eighth of a sample with approximately 140,000 clones, 85% to 95% of them seen once. This TCR was recovered from a man aged 35 to 55 in good health. Material for sequencing was blood. This chain connects TRBV5-4 to TRBJ2-3, with TRBD2 matching over 8 bases. CDR3 sequence reads: CASSRSGASTDTQYF. CDR3 coding DNA: TGTGCCAGCAGCCGTAGCGGGGCTAGCACAGATACGCAGTATTTT.